This TCR beta chain emerged from a study of shared clonotypes between healthy human individuals. Study as a whole: The composition of the donors was a couple of women and a few men aged 18 to 49.

Assay: immunoSEQ multiplex PCR; the TCRdb copy retains only in-frame clones and omits some. Counted here are 400,000 to 500,000 clones, about 82% occurring once; the ten biggest clones make up 10% to 15%. This CDR3 has 13 amino acids. After removal of 7 bases from V and 2 bases from J, the junction contained 3 bases not matched to a gene. CDR1 and CDR2 (germline): MDHEN, SYDVKM. None of the donors, who were healthy HIV-negative adults, had recently had acute infections or vaccinations. This clonotype was obtained from a woman aged 40 to 55 in good health. Some clones in this sample may be carry-over from other donors' samples. The chain employs TRBV28 and TRBJ2-3; 7 nucleotides line up with TRBD2. The sample taken for sequencing was PBMCs. The CDR3 DNA follows: TGTGCCAGCAAAGGGGACTACACAGATACGCAGTATTTT. Amino acids: CASKGDYTDTQYF.